This T cell receptor (beta chain) emerged from a study of vaccination and CD4 T cells after COVID-19. Study information: PCR on nasal swabs identified SARS-CoV-2 in convalescent patients, of whom nine were mild and one severe. The convalescent population consisted of six males and four females, two of whom were of Hispanic ethnicity. The study, taken as a whole, reports: Median SARS-CoV-2-reactive clonotype numbers went up from about 22 to 38, but not significantly.

Treatment of the sample: roughly ten-day PBMC culture with coronavirus spike peptide pools or control peptides (ViraFEST assay). Peptide pools at 9.5 to 10 ug/ml stimulated under 2.5 million PBMCs per well with 9 to 10 IU/ml IL-2. An Oncomine TCR Beta short-read assay was used to sequence the DNA from cultured CD4+ T cells. TCRdb itself ran the PCR reads through MiXCR, one entry per CDR3 protein. The profile covers fewer than 15,000 distinct CDR3 sequences, with 50% to 60% appearing a single time and about 18% taken by the ten largest. With respect to this clonotype: What it binds is unknown.

There are 16 residues in the CDR3. The V gene lost 5 bases and the J gene lost 2 bases, with 18 bases spanning the gap. Germline CDR1 and CDR2: SNHLY and FYNNEI. The source of this sequence is a human donor with COVID-19. Sequencing used cultured CD4+ T cells from blood, obtained after SARS-CoV-2 vaccination. This chain joins TRBV2 and TRBJ2-5; D gene ambiguous. CDR3 protein: CASSPTSSVQQETQYF. The CDR3 region has the DNA TGTGCCAGCAGTCCCACATCATCGGTTCAGCAAGAGACCCAGTACTTC.